This T cell receptor beta chain was captured by sequencing in a study of T cell repertoires in cytomegalovirus infection. About the research overall: Recently identified HLA-C-restricted and well-studied HLA-B-restricted CMV epitopes were used. Public TCR beta signatures were indicative of both CMV infection and a matching HLA type. The study, taken as a whole, reports: Of the TCR beta families, the public ones yielded a cumulative frequency that identified carriers of CMV plus the relevant HLA. Dominating the ex vivo response were TCR beta clonotypes that were CMV-specific and HLA-C-restricted.

TCRdb re-called the reads through MiXCR, storing one row per CDR3 protein. The repertoire holds hundreds of thousands of distinct CDR3 sequences, with approximately 32% as singletons. This clonotype was seen ten or more times. Its target is unknown. CDR3 size: 13 residues. The germline CDR1 and CDR2 sequences are SNHLY and FYNNEI. V shed 4 bases and J shed 1 base, with 4 bases lying between them. The receptor was isolated from a human donor in good health (CMV status not recorded). Some clones in this sample may be carry-over from other donors' samples. The sample here was cultured PBMCs, taken from culture after CMV antigen stimulation. V usage is TRBV2 and J usage is TRBJ2-2, with D hard to call. CDR3 sequence reads: CASSAENTGELFF. CDR3 nucleotides: TGTGCCAGCAGTGCCGAGAACACCGGGGAGCTGTTTTTT.